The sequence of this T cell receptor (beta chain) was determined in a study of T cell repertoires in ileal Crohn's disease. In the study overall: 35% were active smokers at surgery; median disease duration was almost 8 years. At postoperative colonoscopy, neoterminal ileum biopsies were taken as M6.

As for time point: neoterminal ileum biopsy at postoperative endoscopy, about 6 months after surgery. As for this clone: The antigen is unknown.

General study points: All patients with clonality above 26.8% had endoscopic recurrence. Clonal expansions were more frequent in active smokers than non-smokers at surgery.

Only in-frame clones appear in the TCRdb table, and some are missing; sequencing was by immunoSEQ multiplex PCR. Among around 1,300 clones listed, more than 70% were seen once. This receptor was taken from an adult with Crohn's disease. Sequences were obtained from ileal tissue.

CDR3 residues: CASSPRERGAHEQYF. CDR3 nucleotide sequence: TGTGCCAGCAGCCCCAGGGAGCGGGGGGCACACGAGCAGTACTTC. J is TRBJ2-7 and V is TRBV6-6; 9 nucleotides align to TRBD2. The CDR3 runs to 15 residues. Germline values: CDR1 MNHNY, CDR2 SVGAGI (reference sequence). V was clipped by 6 bases and J by 5 bases; unmatched bases: 11.